What follows are 16 T cell receptor beta chains derived from one specimen sequenced in a study of neurological immune-mediated disorders. Each CDR3 protein gets one entry after TCRdb re-called the 5' RACE reads with MiXCR. Of some 48,000 distinct CDR3 sequences detected, about 12% appear once; the ten largest clones hold 4.5%. Time point reported: longitudinal time-point 2. The specimen was PBMCs. Receptors originate from a male donor with HTLV-1-associated myelopathy (HAM/TSP).

This clonotype was observed many times. The chain employs TRBV5-1 and TRBJ2-5, with TRBD2 matching 14 bases. Unmatched junction bases numbered 12, after V lost 0 bases and J lost 5 bases. Germline CDR1 is SGHRS and CDR2 is YFSETQ. The CDR3 loop spans 19 amino acids. CDR3 in amino acids: CASSLAGTTSGGAGETQYF. Written as DNA, the CDR3 is TGCGCCAGCAGCTTGGCGGGGACGACTAGCGGGGGGGCCGGGGAGACCCAGTACTTC.

The chain links TRBV5-1 to TRBJ1-3, with D hard to call. Looked up from germline, CDR1 is SGHRS and CDR2 is YFSETQ. This CDR3 comprises 14 residues. Trimming pared 9 bases from V and 3 bases from J, leaving 16 bases between. CDR3 residues: CANRFSPDGNTIYF. DNA for the CDR3: TGCGCCAACAGATTTTCGCCCGATGGAAACACCATATATTTT. The full variable domain, completed using reference TRBV5-1 and TRBJ1-3, is KAGVTQTPRYLIKTRGQQVTLSCSPISGHRSVSWYQQTPGQGLQFLFEYFSETQRNKGNFPGRFSGRQFSNSRSEMNVSTLELGDSALYLCANRFSPDGNTIYFGEGSWLTVV.

This clonotype has ten or more counts. CDR3 residues: CSARDPGFYNEQFF. CDR3 DNA: TGCAGTGCTAGAGATCCCGGGTTTTACAATGAGCAGTTCTTC. The chain couples TRBV20-1 to TRBJ2-1; D not certain. CDR1 is DFQATT and CDR2 is SNEGSKA in the germline V gene (reference sequence). There are 14 residues in the CDR3. Trimming cost V 0 bases and J 4 bases, with 10 bases left between them.

This clonotype was picked up many times. The CDR3 coding sequence is TGTGCCAGCAGTTTAGTGGTCGGTAGGAGCTCCTACGAGCAGTACTTC. Protein: CASSLVVGRSSYEQYF. The chain joins TRBV12-3 or TRBV12-4 to TRBJ2-7; D remains unclear. The ends were cut back, 1 base at V and 0 bases at J, with 13 bases in the middle. The CDR3 has 16 residues.

This clonotype was counted at least ten times. The V call is TRBV12-3 or TRBV12-4, the J call TRBJ2-7, with TRBD1 matching over 9 bases. CDR3 length: 13 amino acids. The ends lost 5 bases at V and 10 bases at J; junction bases unmatched: 9. The CDR3 protein is CASSAGTGSNQYF. The CDR3 DNA reads as TGTGCCAGCAGTGCCGGGACAGGGTCAAATCAGTACTTC.

This clonotype was observed many times. This chain links TRBV6-5 with TRBJ2-7; D perhaps matches TRBD2 (5 bases). The germline V gene has CDR1 MNHEY and CDR2 SVGAGI. CDR3 length: 13 amino acids. V shed 2 bases and J shed 1 base, with 6 bases lying between them. In DNA, the CDR3 is TGTGCCAGCAGTTACGGGGAGTCCTACGAGCAGTACTTC. Translation: CASSYGESYEQYF.

This clonotype came up many times. This chain joins TRBV5-8 and TRBJ1-1; D possibly corresponds to TRBD1 (6 bases). The germline V and J ends were trimmed by 2 bases and 3 bases, with 26 bases remaining between them. The CDR3 is 19 amino acids. Germline V gene data show CDR1 as SGHTS and CDR2 as YDEGEE. In nucleotides, the CDR3 is TGTGCCAGCAGCTTAATCTTGGGAGGAAGGGGGTCGTTGTACACTGAAGCTTTCTTT. Its protein product is CASSLILGGRGSLYTEAFF.

This clonotype was seen ten or more times. The chain uses TRBV7-9 and TRBJ2-3, with D possibly TRBD2 on 5 matching bases. This CDR3 has 14 residues. CDR1 is SEHNR, CDR2 FQNEAQ, per germline (reference sequence). V lost 5 bases, J lost 4 bases, and 13 bases lay in between. In DNA form, the CDR3 reads TGTGCCAGCAGCCCCAGCGGTGCGTCAGATACGCAGTATTTT. Protein sequence: CASSPSGASDTQYF.

This clonotype occurred many times. This chain connects TRBV6-5 to TRBJ1-2, with a tentative D call TRBD1 (6 bases). CDR3 length equals 15 residues. The V end was cut by 5 bases, the J end by 8 bases, with 21 bases between. The germline V gene encodes CDR1 MNHEY and CDR2 SVGAGI. CDR3 loop: CASSRRTALPQGYTF. The CDR3 region has the DNA TGTGCCAGCAGTAGACGGACAGCCCTACCGCAGGGCTACACCTTC.

This clonotype has ten or more counts. The CDR3 DNA sequence: TGCAGCGTTGACCCCAGCGGCCTGAACACTGAAGCTTTCTTT. Protein: CSVDPSGLNTEAFF. The V and J genes are TRBV29-1 and TRBJ1-1; the D is unclear. This CDR3 is 14 amino acids long. Germline V gene lookup returns CDR1 SQVTM and CDR2 ANQGSEA. V lost 3 bases, J lost 0 bases, and 11 bases lay in between.

Ten or more counts support this clonotype. The chain has TRBV20-1 and TRBJ2-3; 7 bases are shared with TRBD2. Germline CDR1 is DFQATT and CDR2 is SNEGSKA (reference sequence). The V and J ends lost 3 bases and 2 bases, in that order; junction bases with no gene match: 8. The CDR3 has 15 residues. CDR3 amino acids: CSARTARGFTDTQYF. DNA for the CDR3: TGCAGTGCTAGGACCGCGCGGGGGTTCACAGATACGCAGTATTTT.

This clonotype was seen repeatedly, ten times or more. The chain recombines TRBV5-5 with TRBJ1-1; tentative D call: TRBD1 (6 bases). The ends were cut back, 5 bases at V and 7 bases at J, with 27 bases in the middle. The CDR3 is 17 amino acids. The germline CDR1 and CDR2 sequences are SGHKS and YYEKEE (reference sequence). CDR3 region: CASRSGARGPWVVEAFF. The CDR3 DNA follows: TGTGCCAGCAGAAGTGGGGCCAGGGGCCCCTGGGTCGTTGAAGCTTTCTTT.

This chain links TRBV5-1 with TRBJ2-2, with TRBD1 matching over 9 bases. V shed 4 bases, J shed 10 bases, and the junction held 11 bases outside the gene matches. This CDR3 contains 15 residues. CDR1 and CDR2 (germline): SGHRS, YFSETQ. The CDR3 protein is CASSPIQGAAKELFF. The CDR3 DNA is TGCGCCAGCAGCCCCATACAGGGGGCCGCCAAGGAGCTGTTTTTT.

This clonotype was detected ten times or more. The chain has TRBV6-5 and TRBJ1-5; D perhaps matches TRBD1 (5 bases). V gave up 6 bases and J gave up 0 bases, with 12 bases separating them. CDR1 MNHEY and CDR2 SVGAGI come from the germline V gene. The CDR3 has 15 amino acids. In nucleotides, the CDR3 is TGTGCCAGCAGACGACGGGGGTTTAGCAATCAGCCCCAGCATTTT. As protein: CASRRRGFSNQPQHF.

This clonotype was recorded many times. This chain uses TRBV5-1 with TRBJ2-5; D ambiguous. This CDR3 has 14 residues. Germline V CDR1 and CDR2: SGHRS, YFSETQ. The V gene lost 0 bases and the J gene lost 2 bases, with 8 bases spanning the gap. The CDR3 is CASSLAVGQETQYF. The CDR3 DNA reads TGCGCCAGCAGCTTGGCCGTGGGGCAAGAGACCCAGTACTTC.

The chain employs TRBV20-1 and TRBJ2-5; 7 bases align to TRBD2. Looked up from germline, CDR1 is DFQATT and CDR2 is SNEGSKA (reference sequence). The CDR3 has 17 residues. J gave up 2 bases and V 2 bases, and 14 bases lay outside the gene matches. The CDR3 bases are TGCAGTGCTAGACCCCACGGGGCAGCGGGGTTTCAAGAGACCCAGTACTTC. This sequence encodes CSARPHGAAGFQETQYF.